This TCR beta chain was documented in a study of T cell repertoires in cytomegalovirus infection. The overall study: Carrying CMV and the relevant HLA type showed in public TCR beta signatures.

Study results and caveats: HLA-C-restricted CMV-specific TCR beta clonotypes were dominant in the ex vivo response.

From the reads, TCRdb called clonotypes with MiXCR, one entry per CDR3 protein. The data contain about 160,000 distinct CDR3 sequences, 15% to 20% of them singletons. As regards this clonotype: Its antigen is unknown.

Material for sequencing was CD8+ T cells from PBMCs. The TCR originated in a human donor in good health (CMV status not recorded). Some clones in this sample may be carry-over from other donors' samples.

The CDR3 DNA reads TGTGCCAGCAGCCCGGACCCGAACACCGGGGAGCTGTTTTTT. Amino acid sequence: CASSPDPNTGELFF. V and J are TRBV7-9 and TRBJ2-2; D not certain. Germline CDR1 and CDR2: SEHNR and FQNEAQ (reference sequence). The CDR3 extends over 14 amino acids. Trimming left V 5 bases short and J 0 bases short, with 7 bases between.